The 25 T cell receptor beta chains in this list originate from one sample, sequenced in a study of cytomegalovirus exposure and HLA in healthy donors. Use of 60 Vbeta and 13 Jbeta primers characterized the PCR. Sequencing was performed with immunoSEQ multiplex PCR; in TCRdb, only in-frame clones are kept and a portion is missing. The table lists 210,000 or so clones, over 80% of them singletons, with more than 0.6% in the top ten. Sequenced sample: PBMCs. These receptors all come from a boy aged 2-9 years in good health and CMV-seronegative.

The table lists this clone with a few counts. For the CDR3, the DNA is TGTGCCAGCAGCTTGGGACAGGGGGCATATGGCTACACCTTC. It translates to CASSLGQGAYGYTF. J is TRBJ1-2 and V is TRBV5-6, with TRBD1 identical over 10 bases. The CDR3 totals 14 residues. V lost 0 bases and J lost 5; bases outside the gene matches: 1. CDR1 is SGHDT, CDR2 YYEEEE, per germline.

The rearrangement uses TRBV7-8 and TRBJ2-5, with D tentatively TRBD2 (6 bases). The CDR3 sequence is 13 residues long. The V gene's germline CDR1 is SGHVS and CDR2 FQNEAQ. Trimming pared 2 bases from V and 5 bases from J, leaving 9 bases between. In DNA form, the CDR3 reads TGTGCCAGCAGCTTATCGGGGGTTGAGACCCAGTACTTC. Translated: CASSLSGVETQYF.

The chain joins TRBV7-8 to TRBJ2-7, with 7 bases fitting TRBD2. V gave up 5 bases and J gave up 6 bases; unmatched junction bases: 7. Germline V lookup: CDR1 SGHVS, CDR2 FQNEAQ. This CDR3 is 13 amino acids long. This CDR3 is CASSLRWGGEQYF. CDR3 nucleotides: TGTGCCAGCAGCCTCCGTTGGGGGGGCGAGCAGTACTTC.

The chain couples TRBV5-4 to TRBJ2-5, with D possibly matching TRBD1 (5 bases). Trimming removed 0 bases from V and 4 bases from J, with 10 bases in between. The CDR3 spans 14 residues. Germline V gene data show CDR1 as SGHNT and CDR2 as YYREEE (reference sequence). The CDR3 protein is CASSLGGPLETQYF. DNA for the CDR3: TGTGCCAGCAGCTTGGGGGGCCCGTTAGAGACCCAGTACTTC. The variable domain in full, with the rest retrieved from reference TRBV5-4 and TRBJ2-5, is ETGVTQSPTHLIKTRGQQVTLRCSSQSGHNTVSWYQQALGQGPQFIFQYYREEENGRGNFPPRFSGLQFPNYSSELNVNALELDDSALYLCASSLGGPLETQYFGPGTRLLVL.

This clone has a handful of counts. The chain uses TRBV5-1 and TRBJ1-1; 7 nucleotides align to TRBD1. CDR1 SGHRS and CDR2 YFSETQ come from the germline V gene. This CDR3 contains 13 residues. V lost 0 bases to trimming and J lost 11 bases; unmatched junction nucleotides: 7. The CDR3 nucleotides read TGCGCCAGCAGCTTGGGAGAGGGGGCTGGGGCTTTCTTT. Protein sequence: CASSLGEGAGAFF.

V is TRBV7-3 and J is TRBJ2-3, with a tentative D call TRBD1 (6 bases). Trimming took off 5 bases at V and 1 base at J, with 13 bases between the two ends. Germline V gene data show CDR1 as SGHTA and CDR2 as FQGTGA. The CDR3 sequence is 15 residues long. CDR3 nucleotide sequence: TGTGCCAGCAGCCCGGGGACAACTCGCACAGATACGCAGTATTTT. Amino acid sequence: CASSPGTTRTDTQYF.

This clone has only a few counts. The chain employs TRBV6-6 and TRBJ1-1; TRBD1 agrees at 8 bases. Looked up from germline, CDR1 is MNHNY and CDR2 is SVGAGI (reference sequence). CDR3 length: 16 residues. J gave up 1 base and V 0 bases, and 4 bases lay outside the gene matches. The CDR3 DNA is TGTGCCAGCAGTTACTCTCCTGGGACAGGGAACACTGAAGCTTTCTTT. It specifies CASSYSPGTGNTEAFF.

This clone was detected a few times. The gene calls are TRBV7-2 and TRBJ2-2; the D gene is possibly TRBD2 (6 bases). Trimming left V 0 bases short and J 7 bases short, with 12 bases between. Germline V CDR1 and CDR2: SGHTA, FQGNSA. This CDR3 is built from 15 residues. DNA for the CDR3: TGTGCCAGCAGCTTAGCGGGAGGTTCAATCGGGGAGCTGTTTTTT. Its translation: CASSLAGGSIGELFF. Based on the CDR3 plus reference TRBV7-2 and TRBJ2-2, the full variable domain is GAGVSQSPSNKVTEKGKDVELRCDPISGHTALYWYRQSLGQGLEFLIYFQGNSAPDKSGLPSDRFSAERTGGSVSTLTIQRTQQEDSAVYLCASSLAGGSIGELFFGEGSRLTVL.

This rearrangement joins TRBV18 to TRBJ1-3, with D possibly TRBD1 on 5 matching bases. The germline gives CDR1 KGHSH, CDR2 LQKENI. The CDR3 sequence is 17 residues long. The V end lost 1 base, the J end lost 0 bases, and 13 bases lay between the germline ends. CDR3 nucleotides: TGTGCCAGCTCACCACAGGGGCAGGCGACCTCTGGAAACACCATATATTTT. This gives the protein CASSPQGQATSGNTIYF.

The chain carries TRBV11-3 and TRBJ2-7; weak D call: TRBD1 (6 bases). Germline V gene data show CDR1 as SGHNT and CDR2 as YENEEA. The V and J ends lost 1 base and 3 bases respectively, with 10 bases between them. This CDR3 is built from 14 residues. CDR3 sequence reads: CASSLAGHSYEQYF. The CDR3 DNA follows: TGTGCCAGCAGCTTAGCGGGACATAGCTACGAGCAGTACTTC. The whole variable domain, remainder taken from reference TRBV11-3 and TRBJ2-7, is EAGVVQSPRYKIIEKKQPVAFWCNPISGHNTLYWYLQNLGQGPELLIRYENEEAVDDSQLPKDRFSAERLKGVDSTLKIQPAELGDSAVYLCASSLAGHSYEQYFGPGTRLTVT.

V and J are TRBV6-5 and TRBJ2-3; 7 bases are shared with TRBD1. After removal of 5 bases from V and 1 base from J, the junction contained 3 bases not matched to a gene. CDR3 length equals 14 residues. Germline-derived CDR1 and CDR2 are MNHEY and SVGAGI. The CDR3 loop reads CASSTGQGTDTQYF. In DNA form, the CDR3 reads TGTGCCAGCAGTACCGGACAGGGCACAGATACGCAGTATTTT.

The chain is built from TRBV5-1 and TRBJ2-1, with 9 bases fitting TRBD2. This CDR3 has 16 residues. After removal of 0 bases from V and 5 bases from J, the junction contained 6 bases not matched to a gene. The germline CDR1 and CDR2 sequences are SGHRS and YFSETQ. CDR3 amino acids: CASSLGGREGNNEQFF. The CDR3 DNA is TGCGCCAGCAGCTTGGGTGGGCGGGAGGGTAACAATGAGCAGTTCTTC.

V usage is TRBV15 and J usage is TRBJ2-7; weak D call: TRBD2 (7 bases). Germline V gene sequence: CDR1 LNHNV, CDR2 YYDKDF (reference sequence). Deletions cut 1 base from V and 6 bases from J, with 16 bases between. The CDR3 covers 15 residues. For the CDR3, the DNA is TGTGCCACCAGCAGAGTAGGGGGGGCGCGGGGCGAGCAGTACTTC. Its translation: CATSRVGGARGEQYF. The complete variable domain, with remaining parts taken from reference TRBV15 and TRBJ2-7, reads DAMVIQNPRYQVTQFGKPVTLSCSQTLNHNVMYWYQQKSSQAPKLLFHYYDKDFNNEADTPDNFQSRRPNTSFCFLDIRSPGLGDTAMYLCATSRVGGARGEQYFGPGTRLTVT.

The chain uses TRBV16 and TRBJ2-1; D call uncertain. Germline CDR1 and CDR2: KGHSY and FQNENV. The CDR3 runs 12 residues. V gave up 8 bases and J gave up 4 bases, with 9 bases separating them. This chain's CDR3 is CASLITYNEQFF. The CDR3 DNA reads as TGTGCCAGCCTCATAACATACAATGAGCAGTTCTTC.

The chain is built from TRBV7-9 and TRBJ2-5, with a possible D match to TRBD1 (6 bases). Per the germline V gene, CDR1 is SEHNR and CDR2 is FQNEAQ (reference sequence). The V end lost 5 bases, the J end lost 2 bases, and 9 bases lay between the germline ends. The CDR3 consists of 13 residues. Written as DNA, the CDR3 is TGTGCCAGCAGCGGACAGTCACAAGAGACCCAGTACTTC. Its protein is CASSGQSQETQYF.

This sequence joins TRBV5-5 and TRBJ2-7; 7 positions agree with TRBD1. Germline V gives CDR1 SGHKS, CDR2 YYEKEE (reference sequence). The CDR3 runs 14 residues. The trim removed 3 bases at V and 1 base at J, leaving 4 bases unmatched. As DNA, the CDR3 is TGTGCCAGCAGCTGGGACAGTCAATCCTACGAGCAGTACTTC. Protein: CASSWDSQSYEQYF.

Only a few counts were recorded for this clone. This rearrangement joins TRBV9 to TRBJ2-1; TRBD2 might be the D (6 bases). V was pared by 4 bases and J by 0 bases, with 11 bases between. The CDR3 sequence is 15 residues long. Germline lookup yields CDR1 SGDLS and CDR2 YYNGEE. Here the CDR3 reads CASSQARGSYNEQFF. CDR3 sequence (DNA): TGTGCCAGCAGCCAGGCGCGGGGCTCCTACAATGAGCAGTTCTTC.

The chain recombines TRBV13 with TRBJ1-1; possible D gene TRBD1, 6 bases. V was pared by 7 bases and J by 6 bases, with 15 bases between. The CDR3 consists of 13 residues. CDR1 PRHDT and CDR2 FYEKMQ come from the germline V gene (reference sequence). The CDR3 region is CASTLQGRAEAFF. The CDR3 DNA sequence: TGTGCCAGCACCCTACAGGGTAGGGCTGAAGCTTTCTTT.

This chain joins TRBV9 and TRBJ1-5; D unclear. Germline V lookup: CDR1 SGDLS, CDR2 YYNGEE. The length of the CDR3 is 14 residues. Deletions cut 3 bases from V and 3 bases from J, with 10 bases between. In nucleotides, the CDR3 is TGTGCCAGCAGCGGCCCCAGGCTCAATCAGCCCCAGCATTTT. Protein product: CASSGPRLNQPQHF.

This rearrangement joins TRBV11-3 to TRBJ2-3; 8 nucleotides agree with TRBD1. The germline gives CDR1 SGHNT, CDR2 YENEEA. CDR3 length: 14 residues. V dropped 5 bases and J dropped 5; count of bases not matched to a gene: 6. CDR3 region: CASSTTQGGDTQYF. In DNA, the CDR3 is TGTGCCAGCAGCACTACACAGGGGGGAGATACGCAGTATTTT.

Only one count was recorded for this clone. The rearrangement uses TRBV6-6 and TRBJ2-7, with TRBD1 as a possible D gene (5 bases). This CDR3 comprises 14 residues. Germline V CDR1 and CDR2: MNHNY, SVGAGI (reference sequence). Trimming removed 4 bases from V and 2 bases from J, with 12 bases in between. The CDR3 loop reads CASSLLLDTYEQYF. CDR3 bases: TGTGCCAGCAGTTTGTTGTTGGACACCTACGAGCAGTACTTC.

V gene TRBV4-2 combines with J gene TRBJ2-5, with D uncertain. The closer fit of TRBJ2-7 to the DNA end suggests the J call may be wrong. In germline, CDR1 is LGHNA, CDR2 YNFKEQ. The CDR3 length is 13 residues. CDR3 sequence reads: CASSQGSSYEQYF. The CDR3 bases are TGTGCCAGCAGCCAAGGGAGCTCCTACGAGCAGTACTTC.

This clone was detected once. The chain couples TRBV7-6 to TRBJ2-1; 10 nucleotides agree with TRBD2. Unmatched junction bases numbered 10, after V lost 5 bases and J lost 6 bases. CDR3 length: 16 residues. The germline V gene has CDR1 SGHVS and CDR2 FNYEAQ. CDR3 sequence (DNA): TGTGCCAGCAGCGACATAGCGGGAGGTACGGGCAATGAGCAGTTCTTC. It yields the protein CASSDIAGGTGNEQFF.

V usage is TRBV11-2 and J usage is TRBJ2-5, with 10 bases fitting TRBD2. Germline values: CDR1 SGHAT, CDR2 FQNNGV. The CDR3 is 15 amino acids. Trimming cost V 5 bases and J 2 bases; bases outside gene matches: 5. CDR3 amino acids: CASSRLAGVQETQYF. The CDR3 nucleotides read TGTGCCAGCAGCCGACTAGCGGGTGTGCAAGAGACCCAGTACTTC.

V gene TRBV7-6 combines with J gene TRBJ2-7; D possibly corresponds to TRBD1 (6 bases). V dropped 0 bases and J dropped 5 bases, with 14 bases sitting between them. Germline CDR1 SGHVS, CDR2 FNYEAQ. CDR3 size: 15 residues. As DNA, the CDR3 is TGTGCCAGCAGCTTAGCCTTCCAGGGGTTCGACGAGCAGTACTTC. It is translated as CASSLAFQGFDEQYF.